This entry lists 20 T cell receptor beta chains sequenced from one sample in a study of cytomegalovirus exposure and HLA in healthy donors (dated by TCRdb to about 2017). The library was generated by the immunoSEQ multiplex PCR assay. A mixture of 60 forward primers for TCR Vbeta segments and 13 reverse primers for TCR Jbeta segments was used in the multiplex PCR. This is the immuneACCESS table as TCRdb keeps it, with only in-frame sequences that have V and J called. A part of the clones is gone; compared with another copy, unresolved V genes explain less than half, and the rest is unexplained. For this sample there are roughly 130,000 clones; 55% to 75% appear just once. Roughly 1.6% of the sample is held by the ten biggest clonotypes. Sequenced material: PBMCs. These receptors were obtained from a man younger than 45 in good health and CMV-seropositive.

This chain's CDR3 is CASSVASGSYEQYF. The CDR3 bases are TGCGCCAGCAGCGTGGCCAGCGGATCCTACGAGCAGTACTTC. The rearrangement links TRBV5-1 to TRBJ2-7; perhaps TRBD2 as D (5 bases). Per the germline V gene, CDR1 is SGHRS and CDR2 is YFSETQ. The germline V and J ends were trimmed by 4 bases and 1 base, with 12 bases remaining between them. This CDR3 is 14 amino acids long.

This clone came up a few times. The gene calls are TRBV5-1 and TRBJ1-6; D is possibly TRBD1 (6 bases). The CDR3 runs to 14 residues. Deletions cut 0 bases from V and 5 bases from J, with 6 bases between. Per germline, CDR1 SGHRS and CDR2 YFSETQ. The CDR3 protein is CASSLGQDNSPLHF. CDR3 nucleotide sequence: TGCGCCAGCAGCTTGGGACAGGATAATTCACCCCTCCACTTT.

CDR3 region: CASSPSGYEQYF. The CDR3, as DNA: TGTGCCAGCAGCCCCAGCGGGTACGAGCAGTACTTC. V is TRBV28 and J is TRBJ2-7; D might be TRBD2 (6 bases). Germline values: CDR1 MDHEN, CDR2 SYDVKM. The CDR3 length is 12 residues. The V end was cut by 6 bases, the J end by 4 bases, with 10 bases between.

The gene calls are TRBV7-9 and TRBJ2-7, with a weak D call TRBD2 (5 bases). The CDR3 totals 17 residues. Germline-derived CDR1 and CDR2 are SEHNR and FQNEAQ (reference sequence). V was cut by 0 bases and J by 0 bases, with 15 bases left in between. CDR3: CASSLAAGGSSSYEQYF. The CDR3 DNA reads TGTGCCAGCAGCTTAGCAGCCGGCGGGTCTAGCTCCTACGAGCAGTACTTC.

This clone came up once. The chain recombines TRBV5-1 with TRBJ2-1; 9 positions agree with TRBD1. The junction had 7 bases not matched to a gene; V was cut back by 4 bases and J by 8 bases. This CDR3 has 14 residues. CDR1 and CDR2 from the germline V gene are SGHRS and YFSETQ. CDR3 DNA sequence: TGCGCCAGCAGCCTAACCACAGGGGGCGATGAGCAGTTCTTC. Translated: CASSLTTGGDEQFF.

The chain links TRBV10-3 to TRBJ2-7; 11 bases are a match to TRBD2. CDR3 length: 13 residues. Trimming removed 10 bases from V and 2 bases from J; junction bases left unmatched: 4. In germline, CDR1 is ENHRY, CDR2 SYGVKD. CDR3 sequence reads: CATQLAGAYEQYF. Written as DNA, the CDR3 is TGTGCCACTCAACTAGCGGGAGCCTACGAGCAGTACTTC.

Regarding this clone: One end of the junction is discordant with germline, which a read error may explain. J is TRBJ2-1 and V is TRBV7-9; TRBD2 matches at 7 bases. Germline V lookup: CDR1 SEHNR, CDR2 FQNEAQ (reference sequence). The CDR3 spans 18 residues. DNA of the CDR3: TGTTCCAGCAGCTTATGGGCGGGAGCCGGCGTAAGATACAATGAGCAGTTCTTC. It translates to CSSSLWAGAGVRYNEQFF.

This chain connects TRBV27 to TRBJ1-5; maybe TRBD1 (5 bases). Trimming shortened V by 1 base and J by 5 bases, and 9 bases separated the two germline ends. The germline V gene encodes CDR1 MNHEY and CDR2 SMNVEV (reference sequence). The CDR3 has 14 residues. The CDR3: CASSLLAGYQPQHF. DNA of the CDR3: TGTGCCAGCAGTTTATTGGCAGGGTATCAGCCCCAGCATTTT.

The chain carries TRBV6-5 and TRBJ1-1, with 9 bases that match TRBD1. Trimming removed 5 bases from V and 6 bases from J; junction bases left unmatched: 4. The CDR3 extends over 13 amino acids. Germline V gene lookup returns CDR1 MNHEY and CDR2 SVGAGI. CDR3 nucleotides: TGTGCCAGCAGTCGGGACAGGGAAGCTGAAGCTTTCTTT. Its translation: CASSRDREAEAFF.

This clone has a handful of counts. The rearrangement joins TRBV6-1 to TRBJ2-1; 8 bases are a match to TRBD2. Unmatched junction bases numbered 8, after V lost 3 bases and J lost 4 bases. Germline loops: CDR1 MNHNS, CDR2 SASEGT. CDR3 size: 16 residues. The CDR3 nucleotides are TGTGCCAGCAGTGAGCGACTAGCGTATCTTTACAATGAGCAGTTCTTC. Its protein product is CASSERLAYLYNEQFF.

The chain links TRBV5-5 to TRBJ1-5, with D unresolved. Germline CDR1 SGHKS, CDR2 YYEKEE (reference sequence). V lost 3 bases and J lost 0, with 10 bases in between. CDR3 size: 15 residues. The CDR3, as DNA: TGTGCCAGCAGCTGGGGAGACTATAGCAATCAGCCCCAGCATTTT. It specifies CASSWGDYSNQPQHF.

The chain recombines TRBV10-3 with TRBJ2-5; 8 bases are shared with TRBD1. Germline lookup yields CDR1 ENHRY and CDR2 SYGVKD. The CDR3 sequence is 14 residues long. Trimming at V came to 6 bases and at J to 7 bases, leaving 10 bases not matched to a gene. This CDR3 reads CAIRNTGTGGTQYF. In DNA, the CDR3 is TGTGCCATCAGAAACACCGGGACAGGAGGGACCCAGTACTTC.

As regards this clone: Compared with germline, one end of the junction differs, possibly owing to a read error. The chain is built from TRBV9 and TRBJ2-3; possible D gene TRBD1, 6 bases. The CDR3 consists of 15 residues. Germline V gene lookup returns CDR1 SGDLS and CDR2 YYNGEE. The CDR3 reads CASSPGQFSTDTQCF. Here the CDR3 DNA reads TGTGCCAGCAGCCCCGGACAGTTTAGCACAGATACGCAGTGTTTT.

This clone showed up just a few times. The genes are TRBV7-9 and TRBJ1-4; tentatively, D is TRBD1 (6 bases). V gave up 5 bases and J gave up 8 bases, with 15 bases separating them. The CDR3 extends over 14 amino acids. Germline V gene data show CDR1 as SEHNR and CDR2 as FQNEAQ (reference sequence). CDR3 sequence reads: CASSPRTVVEKLFF. CDR3 DNA: TGTGCCAGCAGCCCGCGGACAGTCGTGGAAAAACTGTTTTTT.

The V and J genes are TRBV5-1 and TRBJ1-2, with TRBD1 matching over 11 bases. The CDR3 runs 14 residues. The V gene's germline CDR1 is SGHRS and CDR2 YFSETQ. J gave up 8 bases and V 5 bases, and 8 bases lay outside the gene matches. The CDR3 DNA follows: TGCGCCAGCAGGCCCGGACAGGGGGCGGACGGCTACACCTTC. Encoded protein: CASRPGQGADGYTF.

This clone was observed a few times. J is TRBJ2-3 and V is TRBV12-5; D unclear. Germline V gene sequence: CDR1 LGHNT, CDR2 FRNRAP. CDR3 length: 13 residues. V lost 0 bases and J lost 4, with 5 bases in between. The CDR3 region has the DNA TGTGCTAGTGGTTTGGTAACTTCAGATACGCAGTATTTT. Amino acids: CASGLVTSDTQYF. Together with reference TRBV12-5 and TRBJ2-3, the CDR3 gives the full variable domain: DARVTQTPRHKVTEMGQEVTMRCQPILGHNTVFWYRQTMMQGLELLAYFRNRAPLDDSGMPKDRFSAEMPDATLATLKIQPSEPRDSAVYFCASGLVTSDTQYFGPGTRLTVL.

Of note for this clone: The same CDR3 is also encoded by other DNA sequences in this sample. This chain connects TRBV2 to TRBJ2-1, with 7 nucleotides matching TRBD2. The CDR3 spans 16 residues. Germline V lookup: CDR1 SNHLY, CDR2 FYNNEI. V gave up 4 bases and J gave up 2 bases; unmatched junction bases: 8. CDR3 nucleotide sequence: TGTGCCAGCAGTGCGTATAGCGGGCCGGCCTACAATGAGCAGTTCTTC. Its translation is CASSAYSGPAYNEQFF.

This clone was observed a single time. The chain couples TRBV4-3 to TRBJ1-2; TRBD1 agrees at 8 bases. The CDR3 has 13 residues. CDR1 is LGHNA, CDR2 YSLEER, per germline. The junction had 0 bases not matched to a gene; V was cut back by 3 bases and J by 3 bases. The CDR3 bases are TGCGCCAGCAGCCAGACAGGGGACTATGGCTACACCTTC. Residues: CASSQTGDYGYTF.

This chain uses TRBV10-3 with TRBJ2-3; D not resolved. The CDR3 length is 13 residues. Germline CDR1 ENHRY, CDR2 SYGVKD. The V gene lost 7 bases and the J gene lost 5 bases, with 13 bases spanning the gap. The CDR3 loop reads CAINAAIEDTQYF. DNA of the CDR3: TGTGCCATCAATGCGGCAATCGAAGATACGCAGTATTTT.

V gene TRBV2 combines with J gene TRBJ2-7, with D possibly matching TRBD1 (6 bases). CDR1 is SNHLY and CDR2 is FYNNEI in the germline V gene. This CDR3 region has 14 residues. V lost 6 bases and J 2 bases, leaving 14 bases between the germline ends. The CDR3: CASSSQGRAYEQYF. The DNA for the CDR3 is TGTGCCAGCAGCTCACAGGGAAGGGCCTACGAGCAGTACTTC.